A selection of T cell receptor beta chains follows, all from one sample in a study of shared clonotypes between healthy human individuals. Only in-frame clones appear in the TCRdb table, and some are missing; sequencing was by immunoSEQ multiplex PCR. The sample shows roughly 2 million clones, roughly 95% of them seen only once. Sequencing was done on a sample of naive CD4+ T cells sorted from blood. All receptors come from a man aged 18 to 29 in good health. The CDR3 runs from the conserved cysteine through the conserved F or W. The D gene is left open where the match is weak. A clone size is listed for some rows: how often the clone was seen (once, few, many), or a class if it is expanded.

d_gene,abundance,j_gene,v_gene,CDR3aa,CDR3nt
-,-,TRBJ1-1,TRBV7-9,CASSLTRIEAFF,TGTGCCAGCAGCTTAACCCGTATTGAAGCTTTCTTT
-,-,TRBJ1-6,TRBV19,CASSETGLSLHF,TGTGCCAGTAGCGAGACAGGCCTCTCCCTCCACTTT
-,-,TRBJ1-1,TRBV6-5,CASSRGASTEAFF,TGTGCCAGCAGCCGCGGGGCAAGCACTGAAGCTTTCTTT
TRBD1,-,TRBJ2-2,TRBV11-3,CASRQGGNTGELFF,TGTGCCAGCAGACAGGGGGGAAACACCGGGGAGCTGTTTTTT
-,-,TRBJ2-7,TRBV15,CATRGGRTPSYEQYF,TGTGCCACCAGAGGGGGGCGTACCCCATCCTACGAGCAGTACTTC
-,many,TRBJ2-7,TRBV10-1,CASSESGVDEQYF,TGCGCCAGCAGTGAGTCGGGGGTAGACGAGCAGTACTTC
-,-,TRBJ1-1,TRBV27,CASSLRQSNTEAFF,TGTGCCAGCAGCCTCAGACAGAGCAACACTGAAGCTTTCTTT
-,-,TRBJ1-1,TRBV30,CAWNVGAAFF,TGTGCCTGGAACGTTGGGGCAGCTTTCTTT
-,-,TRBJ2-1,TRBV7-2,CASSLSREQFF,TGTGCCAGCAGCTTGTCTAGAGAGCAGTTCTTC
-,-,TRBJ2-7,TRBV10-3,CAISEFQGYEQYF,TGTGCCATCAGTGAGTTTCAGGGGTACGAGCAGTACTTC
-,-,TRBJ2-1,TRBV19,CASSISIGGSGYNEQFF,TGTGCCAGTAGTATATCGATAGGAGGTAGCGGATACAATGAGCAGTTCTTC
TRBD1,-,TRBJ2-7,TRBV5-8,CASSGGTGSAYEQYF,TGTGCCAGCAGTGGGGGGACAGGGAGCGCCTACGAGCAGTACTTC
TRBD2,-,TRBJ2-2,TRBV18,CASSPGLAGVTGELFF,TGTGCCAGCTCCCCAGGCCTAGCGGGAGTCACCGGGGAGCTGTTTTTT
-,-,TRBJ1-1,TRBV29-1,CSVESGGVTAFF,TGCAGCGTTGAATCAGGAGGGGTGACGGCTTTCTTT
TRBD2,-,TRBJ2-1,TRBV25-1,CASSELGLAGSYNEQFF,TGTGCCAGCAGTGAACTGGGACTAGCGGGCTCCTACAATGAGCAGTTCTTC
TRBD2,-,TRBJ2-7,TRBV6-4,CASSEKAGGPREQYF,TGTGCCAGCAGTGAAAAAGCGGGGGGGCCGCGCGAGCAGTACTTC
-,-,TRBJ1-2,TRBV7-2,CASSLDVSQGLLYGYTF,TGTGCCAGCAGCTTAGATGTGTCACAGGGCTTGCTCTATGGCTACACCTTC
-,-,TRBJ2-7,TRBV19,CASSDGRELSYEQYF,TGTGCCAGTAGCGACGGACGGGAACTTAGTTACGAGCAGTACTTC
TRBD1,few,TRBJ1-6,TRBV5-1,CASSLGQGDTYNSPLHF,TGCGCCAGCAGCTTGGGGCAGGGGGATACCTATAATTCACCCCTCCACTTT
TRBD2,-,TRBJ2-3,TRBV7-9,CASSSAGGTDTQYF,TGTGCCAGCAGCTCAGCGGGAGGGACAGATACGCAGTATTTT
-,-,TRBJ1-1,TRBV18,CASSTSQGMNTEAFF,TGTGCCAGCTCGACCAGTCAGGGGATGAACACTGAAGCTTTCTTT
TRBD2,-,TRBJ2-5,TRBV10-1,CASSEGLAGYQETQYF,TGCGCCAGCAGTGAAGGGCTAGCGGGGTATCAAGAGACCCAGTACTTC
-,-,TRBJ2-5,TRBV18,CASSAGVQETQYF,TGTGCCAGCTCGGCAGGGGTTCAAGAAACCCAGTACTTC
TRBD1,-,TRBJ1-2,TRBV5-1,CASSATGTGYGYTF,TGCGCCAGCAGCGCAACCGGGACAGGGTATGGCTACACCTTC
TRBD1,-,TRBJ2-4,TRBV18,CASSPYHRTGSKNIQYF,TGTGCCAGCTCACCCTACCACCGGACAGGGAGTAAAAACATTCAGTACTTC
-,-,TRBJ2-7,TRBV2,CASSETGVGEQYF,TGTGCCAGCAGTGAAACAGGCGTAGGCGAGCAGTACTTC
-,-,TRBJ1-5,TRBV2,CASSDRQEAQPQHF,TGTGCCAGCAGTGATAGGCAGGAAGCTCAGCCCCAGCATTTT
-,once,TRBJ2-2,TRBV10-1,CASSESQRGHTGELFF,TGCGCCAGCAGTGAATCTCAGCGAGGGCACACCGGGGAGCTGTTTTTT
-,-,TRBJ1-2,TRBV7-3,CASSWDGNYGYTF,TGTGCCAGCAGCTGGGACGGTAACTATGGCTACACCTTC
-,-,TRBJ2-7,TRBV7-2,CASSLGGAAKTYEQYF,TGTGCCAGCAGCTTGGGCGGTGCGGCAAAAACTTACGAGCAGTACTTC
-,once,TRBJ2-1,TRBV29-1,CSVAPSGTGGNEQFF,TGCAGCGTTGCCCCGTCCGGGACTGGGGGCAATGAGCAGTTCTTC
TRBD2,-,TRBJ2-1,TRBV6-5,CASRISAGGYNEQFF,TGTGCCAGCAGAATAAGCGCGGGGGGGTACAATGAGCAGTTCTTC
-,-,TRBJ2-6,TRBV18,CASSPPRVSSGANVLTF,TGTGCCAGCTCACCACCTCGGGTTAGCTCTGGGGCCAACGTCCTGACTTTC
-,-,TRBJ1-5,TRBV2,CASSENLGFQPQHF,TGTGCCAGCAGTGAAAATCTAGGGTTTCAGCCCCAGCATTTT
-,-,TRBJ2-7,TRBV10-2,CASGNSGSSYEQYF,TGCGCCAGCGGAAATAGCGGAAGCTCCTACGAGCAGTACTTC